Listed below are T cell receptor beta chains from one sample, sequenced in a study of human T cells and chemical hapten exposure. TCRdb passed the RACE reads through MiXCR, listing each CDR3 protein once. The sample records roughly 160,000 distinct CDR3 sequences, about 14% being singletons. The sample in question was whole blood, obtained in connection with sensitization to the hapten diphenylcyclopropenone (DPC). The receptors come from a woman aged 30 to 39 with alopecia areata. Some clones in this sample may be carry-over from other donors' samples. The CDR3 runs from the conserved cysteine through the conserved F or W. D genes are given only for firm matches. The size entry is marked missing in some rows and otherwise reads once, few, many or a size class.

clone_size j_call v_call d_call cdr3_aa cdr3_nt
- TRBJ2-3 TRBV28 TRBD2 CASSLAGGLADTQYF TGTGCCAGTTCCCTAGCGGGGGGCTTGGCGGATACGCAGTATTTT
- TRBJ2-1 TRBV18 TRBD2 CASSSGGTLYNEQFF TGTGCCAGCTCAAGCGGGGGGACCCTGTACAATGAGCAGTTCTTC
- TRBJ2-5 TRBV4-3 TRBD1 CASSQDGQGRETQYF TGCGCCAGCAGCCAAGACGGACAGGGCAGAGAGACCCAGTACTTC
few TRBJ2-1 TRBV20-1 TRBD2 CSLGLAGYNEQFF TGCAGCCTGGGACTAGCGGGGTACAATGAGCAGTTCTTC
many TRBJ1-6 TRBV27 - CASSSLESIENSPLHF TGTGCCAGCAGTTCCCTAGAAAGCATAGAAAATTCACCCCTCCACTTT
- TRBJ2-7 TRBV29-1 TRBD2 CSVGTSGTVAEQYF TGCAGCGTAGGGACTAGCGGGACTGTAGCGGAGCAGTACTTC
- TRBJ2-1 TRBV28 TRBD2 CACSPLLGRRNEQFF TGTGCCTGCAGTCCCCTACTCGGGAGGAGGAATGAGCAGTTCTTC
few TRBJ1-5 TRBV20-1 - CSARDGPSNSNQPQHF TGCAGTGCTAGAGATGGGCCAAGCAATAGCAATCAGCCCCAGCATTTT
few TRBJ2-7 TRBV28 TRBD2 CASREPTSGNYEQYF TGTGCCAGCCGCGAACCAACTAGCGGGAACTACGAGCAGTACTTC
- TRBJ1-3 TRBV24-1 - CATNWDRLSSGNTIYF TGTGCCACCAACTGGGACCGTCTAAGCTCTGGAAACACCATATATTTT
many TRBJ2-7 TRBV3-1 - CASSLPGLYEQYF TGTGCCAGCAGCCTCCCGGGACTCTACGAGCAGTACTTC
many TRBJ2-7 TRBV5-1 TRBD2 CASSPGLAGPYEQYF TGCGCCAGCAGCCCGGGACTAGCGGGACCCTACGAGCAGTACTTC
- TRBJ2-2 TRBV12-3/TRBV12-4 - CASKERNTGELFF TGTGCCAGCAAGGAGCGGAACACCGGGGAGCTGTTTTTT
- TRBJ1-6 TRBV6-2/TRBV6-3 - CASRPHSISNSPLHF TGTGCCAGCCGACCCCACAGCATATCCAATTCACCCCTCCACTTT
- TRBJ1-5 TRBV28 TRBD1 CASRQGWNQPQHF TGTGCCAGCAGACAGGGGTGGAATCAGCCCCAGCATTTT